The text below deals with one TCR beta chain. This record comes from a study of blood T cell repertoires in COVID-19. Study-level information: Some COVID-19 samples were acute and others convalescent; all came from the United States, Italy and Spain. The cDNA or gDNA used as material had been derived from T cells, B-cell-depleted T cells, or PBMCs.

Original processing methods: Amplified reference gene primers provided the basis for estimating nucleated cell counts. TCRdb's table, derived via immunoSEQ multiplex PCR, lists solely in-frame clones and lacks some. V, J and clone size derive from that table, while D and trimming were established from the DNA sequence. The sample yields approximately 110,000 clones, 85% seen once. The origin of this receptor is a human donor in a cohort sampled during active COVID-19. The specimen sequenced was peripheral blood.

DNA for the CDR3: TGCAGCGTTAGACAGGGTGGATACGAAAAACTGTTTTTT. It encodes CSVRQGGYEKLFF. The chain is built from TRBV29-1 and TRBJ1-4; 7 bases match TRBD1. Per germline, CDR1 SQVTM and CDR2 ANQGSEA. With 5 bases clipped from V and 8 bases from J, the junction kept 8 bases outside the gene matches. CDR3 length equals 13 residues.